This T cell receptor beta chain emerged from a study of Graves' ophthalmopathy and Graves' hyperthyroidism. Calling hyperthyroidism stable required that no ophthalmopathy show up within 18 months of follow-up. The CDR3 is made up of 16 amino acids. V lost 2 bases and J 7 bases, leaving 18 bases between the germline ends. This clonotype was observed many times. Amplification targeted the TCR beta CDR3 regions, with RNA transcripts as the source material. HTBI primers served in a first-round RT-PCR, which a second-round multiplex PCR followed. TCRdb re-called the multiplex PCR reads through MiXCR, storing one row per CDR3 protein. The sample shows hundreds of thousands of distinct CDR3 sequences, about a fifth of them seen only once.

Sequenced sample: peripheral blood. This receptor was identified in a woman under 30 with stable Graves' hyperthyroidism. Some clones in this sample may be carry-over from other donors' samples. The chain joins TRBV12-3 or TRBV12-4 to TRBJ1-5, with TRBD1 as a possible D gene (5 bases). DNA for the CDR3: TGTGCCAGCAGTTTAAGTGGAGACAGTCTTCGGCAGCCCCAGCATTTT. The encoded protein is CASSLSGDSLRQPQHF.